Listed below are T cell receptor beta chains from one sample, sequenced in a study of blood T cell repertoires in COVID-19. Method: immunoSEQ multiplex PCR; TCRdb's copy keeps in-frame clones and lacks some. The sample consists of 250,000 to 300,000 clones, around nine tenths of them appearing once. Material: peripheral blood. The receptors were gathered from a man aged 25-45 years with active or convalescent COVID-19. Both conserved end residues are part of each CDR3. Fields, in order: V gene, J gene, clone size, CDR3 protein. Size is stated for part of the rows, as once, few or many counts, or as a class when the clone is expanded.

>TRBV23-1|TRBJ1-5|-
CASDMKTGGAYQPQHF
>TRBV19|TRBJ1-5|-
CASSSSRRGLSNQPQHF
>TRBV5-4|TRBJ2-7|once
CASSFSAGHDYEQYF
>TRBV9|TRBJ2-2|many
CASSVYSGGASNTGELFF
>TRBV13|TRBJ1-1|once
CASSPAGEGDLNTEAFF
>TRBV6-6|TRBJ2-7|few
CASSYGTGQGAYEQYF
>TRBV27|TRBJ2-1|-
CARETGDSDNEQFF
>TRBV29-1|TRBJ2-7|-
CSATGTLREQYF
>TRBV3-1/TRBV3-2|TRBJ1-2|-
CASSLGTLYGYTF
>TRBV4-1|TRBJ2-4|-
CASSPDRTDGNIQYF
>TRBV4-1|TRBJ2-3|-
CASSHPAGINTDTQYF
>TRBV19|TRBJ1-2|-
CASSPTGNGGYTF
>TRBV14|TRBJ1-3|-
CASSQDPRSPGNTIYF
>TRBV6-5|TRBJ2-2|-
CASSYKGLRTGELFF
>TRBV2|TRBJ2-2|-
CASRGTSNTGELFF
>TRBV6-1|TRBJ2-7|-
CASSEFGQANEQYF